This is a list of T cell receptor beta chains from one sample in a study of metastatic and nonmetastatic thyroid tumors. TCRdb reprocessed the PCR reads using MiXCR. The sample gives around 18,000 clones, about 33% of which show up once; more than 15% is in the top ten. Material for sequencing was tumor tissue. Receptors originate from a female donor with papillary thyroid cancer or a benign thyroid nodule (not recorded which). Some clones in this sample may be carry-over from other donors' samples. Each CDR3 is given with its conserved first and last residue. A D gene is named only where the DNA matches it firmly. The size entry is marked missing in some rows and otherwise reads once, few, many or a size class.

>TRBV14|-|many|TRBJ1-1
TGTGCCAGCAGCCGTCTCAGGGCCACTGAAGCTTTCTTT
CASSRLRATEAFF
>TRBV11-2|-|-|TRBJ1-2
TGTGCCAGCAGCTTTTATCTTTCTGGGGAATCGTATGGCTACACCTTC
CASSFYLSGESYGYTF
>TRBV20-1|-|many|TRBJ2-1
TGCAGTGCTGCGGACTACCGGGGCGGCAATGAGCAGTTCTTC
CSAADYRGGNEQFF
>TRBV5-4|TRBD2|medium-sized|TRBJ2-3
TGTGCCAGCAGCTTGGCCCGGCGGGAGATGGATACGCAGTATTTT
CASSLARREMDTQYF
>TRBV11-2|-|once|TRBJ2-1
TGTGCCAGCAGCTCAGGCCCTTGGGGATCCGGATACAATGAGCAGTTCTTC
CASSSGPWGSGYNEQFF
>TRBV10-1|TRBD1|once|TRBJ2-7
TGCGCCATTCCCAGGGGGGACAGGCCCCATACCTCCCCGCCTTACGAGCAGTACTTC
CAIPRGDRPHTSPPYEQYF
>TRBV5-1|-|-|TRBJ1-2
TGCGCCAGCAGCTTCTCCCGACTCTATGGCTACACCTTC
CASSFSRLYGYTF
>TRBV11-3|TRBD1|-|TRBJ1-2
TGTGCCAGCAGCTCCAGACAGGGCCATGGCTACACCTTC
CASSSRQGHGYTF
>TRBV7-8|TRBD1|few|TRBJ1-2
TGTGCCAGCAGCTTAGGGACAGGGGGCGCGGGCTACACCTTC
CASSLGTGGAGYTF
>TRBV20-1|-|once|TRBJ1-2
TGCAGTGCTAGAGATCAGGGAGGAGGGTACGGCTACACCTTC
CSARDQGGGYGYTF
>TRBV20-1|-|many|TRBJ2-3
TGCAGTGCTCGAGGGGGGGGACAAACCCCTAGCACAGATACGCAGTATTTT
CSARGGGQTPSTDTQYF
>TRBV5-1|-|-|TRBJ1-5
TGCGCCAGCAGCCTACACCAAGGCGGGGTTCAGCCCCAGCATTTT
CASSLHQGGVQPQHF
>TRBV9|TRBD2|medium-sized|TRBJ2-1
TGTGCCAGCAGCGCCAGACTAGCGGGAGGGCCCTCCAGCTCCTACAATGAGCAGTTCTTC
CASSARLAGGPSSSYNEQFF
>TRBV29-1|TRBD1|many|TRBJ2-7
TGCAGCGTTGATGCGACAGGGGGACACGAGCAGTACTTC
CSVDATGGHEQYF
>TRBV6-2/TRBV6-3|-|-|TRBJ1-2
TGTGCCAGCAGTTATGATACTGGCTACACCTTC
CASSYDTGYTF
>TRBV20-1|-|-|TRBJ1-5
TGCAGTGCTACCCGGCGGCAGGGGAGTCAGCCCCAGCATTTT
CSATRRQGSQPQHF
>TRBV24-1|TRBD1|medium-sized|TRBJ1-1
TGTGCCACCAGTGATTTTGGACAGGGAGGAGAGGAAGCTTTCTTT
CATSDFGQGGEEAFF
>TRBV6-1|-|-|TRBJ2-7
TGTGCCAGCAGTGCGGGCGTCTCCGGGACACCCTACTATCAGTACTTC
CASSAGVSGTPYYQYF
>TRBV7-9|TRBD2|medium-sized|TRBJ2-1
TGTGCCAGCAGCTTACTGGGACTAGCGGGATTAGGGCAGTTCTTC
CASSLLGLAGLGQFF
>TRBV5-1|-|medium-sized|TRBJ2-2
TGCGCCAGCAGCCCAGCCTCCGGGAGCACTACCGGGGAGCTGTTTTTT
CASSPASGSTTGELFF
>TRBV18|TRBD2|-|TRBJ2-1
TGTGCCAGCTCACCACGACTAGCGGGTCCGCGAACCTACAATGAGCAGTTCTTC
CASSPRLAGPRTYNEQFF
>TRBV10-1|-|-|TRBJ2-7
TGCGCCAGCAGCGAGGGAGCCTACGAGCAGTACTTC
CASSEGAYEQYF
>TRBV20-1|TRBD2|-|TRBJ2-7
TGCAGTGCTAGAGATCAGGGCGGGGGGGCACACGAGCAGTACTTC
CSARDQGGGAHEQYF
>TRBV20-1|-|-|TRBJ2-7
TGCAGTGCTAGCGACCAGTGCAGTGGGCTCGAGCAGTACTTC
CSASDQCSGLEQYF
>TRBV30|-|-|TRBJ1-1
TGTGCCTGGAGTGGACCGGGGGGGGGCTGGGGGAACACTGAAGCTTTCTTT
CAWSGPGGGWGNTEAFF
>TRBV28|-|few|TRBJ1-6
TGTGCCAGCAAACAAGGGGTGGGTTCACCCCTCCACTTT
CASKQGVGSPLHF
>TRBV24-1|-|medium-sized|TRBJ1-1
TGTGCCACCATGGGGGAGGAGAACACTGAAGCTTTCTTT
CATMGEENTEAFF
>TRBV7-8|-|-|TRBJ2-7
TGTGCCAGCAGCTTAGCCGGGGAGATTGGGTTCTACGAGCAGTACTTC
CASSLAGEIGFYEQYF
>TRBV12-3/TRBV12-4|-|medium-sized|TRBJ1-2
TGTGCCAGCAGTTCGACAGGCCGTCATGGCTACACCTTC
CASSSTGRHGYTF
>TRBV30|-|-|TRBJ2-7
TGTGCCTGGAGTGTACACGACGAGCAGTACTTC
CAWSVHDEQYF
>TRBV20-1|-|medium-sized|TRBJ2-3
TGCAGTGCTATCCCCCCTGGAGCAGATACGCAGTATTTT
CSAIPPGADTQYF